This is a list of T cell receptor beta chains from one sample in a study of T cell responses to AZD1222 COVID-19 vaccine. Data came from immunoSEQ multiplex PCR; TCRdb stores just in-frame clones and leaves some out. The sample lists more than 150,000 clones, approximately 86% seen once, with 0.49% in the top ten. The specimen comprised peripheral blood, sampled on day 0 of AZD1222 vaccination. These receptors were collected from an adult in good health. Both conserved end residues are part of each CDR3. D genes are given only for firm matches. Not all rows give a size; the values are once, few, many and, for expanded clones, a class.

NA	TRBV6-5	TRBJ1-5	TRBD1	CASSFGQGYQPQHF	TGTGCCAGCAGTTTTGGACAGGGATATCAGCCCCAGCATTTT
NA	TRBV19	TRBJ2-5	NA	CASSIDLRRVDGKETQYF	TGTGCCAGTAGTATAGACCTCCGGCGGGTAGACGGAAAAGAGACCCAGTACTTC
NA	TRBV4-3	TRBJ2-7	NA	CASSQARGVPYEQYF	TGCGCCAGCAGCCAAGCACGTGGGGTACCCTACGAGCAGTACTTC
NA	TRBV7-2	TRBJ2-5	NA	CASSLVNGRETQYF	TGTGCCAGCAGCTTAGTAAACGGAAGAGAGACCCAGTACTTC
NA	TRBV5-4	TRBJ2-7	NA	CASSLGGAQSEQYF	TGTGCCAGCAGCTTGGGGGGGGCGCAAAGCGAGCAGTACTTC
NA	TRBV6-5	TRBJ1-5	NA	CASSYRDNQPQHF	TGTGCCAGCAGTTATAGGGACAATCAGCCCCAGCATTTT
few	TRBV7-2	TRBJ1-5	NA	CASSLYDQPQHF	TGTGCCAGCAGCTTATATGATCAGCCCCAGCATTTT
NA	TRBV27	TRBJ2-1	NA	CASSGLLGGLIKGGEQFF	TGTGCCAGCAGCGGGCTCTTAGGGGGACTTATTAAGGGTGGCGAGCAGTTCTTC
NA	TRBV6-5	TRBJ2-1	TRBD2	CASSPGLFVQFF	TGTGCCAGCAGCCCGGGACTATTCGTGCAGTTCTTC
NA	TRBV30	TRBJ1-5	TRBD1	CAWGTGPNQPQHF	TGTGCCTGGGGGACAGGGCCCAATCAGCCCCAGCATTTT
NA	TRBV25-1	TRBJ2-2	NA	CASSGRHFQGAGELFF	TGTGCCAGCAGTGGGCGACATTTCCAGGGTGCAGGGGAGCTGTTTTTT
NA	TRBV27	TRBJ2-2	NA	CASRHPRDPTNTGELFF	TGTGCCAGCAGACATCCCCGGGACCCAACGAACACCGGGGAGCTGTTTTTT
NA	TRBV5-1	TRBJ1-5	NA	CASSLDGEGPQHF	TGCGCCAGCAGCTTGGACGGCGAAGGGCCCCAGCATTTT
NA	TRBV6-5	TRBJ2-7	NA	CASSYSSGGNYEQYF	TGTGCCAGCAGTTACTCGAGTGGGGGAAATTACGAGCAGTACTTC
NA	TRBV27	TRBJ1-1	NA	CASSRLEAFF	TGTGCCAGCAGTCGGCTTGAAGCTTTCTTT
NA	TRBV6-5	TRBJ2-3	NA	CASSYSDATDTQYF	TGTGCCAGCAGTTACTCCGACGCTACAGATACGCAGTATTTT
NA	TRBV11-2	TRBJ1-5	NA	CASSVSGTNQPQHF	TGTGCCAGCAGCGTATCAGGAACTAATCAGCCCCAGCATTTT
NA	TRBV7-9	TRBJ2-7	NA	CASSLWVAEVYEQYF	TGTGCCAGCAGCTTATGGGTAGCGGAAGTCTACGAGCAGTACTTC
once	TRBV5-1	TRBJ2-4	NA	CASSSRPGNIQYF	TGCGCCAGCAGCTCCCGTCCAGGGAACATTCAGTACTTC
NA	TRBV5-1	TRBJ1-4	NA	CASSPPGATNEKLFF	TGCGCCAGCAGCCCTCCAGGGGCAACTAATGAAAAACTGTTTTTT
NA	TRBV7-9	TRBJ2-6	NA	CASQGISGANVLTF	TGTGCCAGCCAGGGCATCTCTGGGGCCAACGTCCTGACTTTC
NA	TRBV5-1	TRBJ2-1	NA	CASSGASEDEQFF	TGCGCCAGCAGCGGCGCTAGCGAAGATGAGCAGTTCTTC
NA	TRBV28	TRBJ1-3	NA	CASSSRLSASGNTIYF	TGTGCCAGCAGTTCCCGCCTCAGCGCGTCCGGAAACACCATATATTTT
NA	TRBV11-2	TRBJ1-6	NA	CASRQELNSPLHF	TGTGCCAGCAGACAGGAGTTGAATTCACCCCTCCACTTT
NA	TRBV12-5	TRBJ1-1	NA	CASGPSGGRTEAFF	TGTGCTAGTGGGCCGTCCGGGGGTCGGACTGAAGCTTTCTTT
once	TRBV7-9	TRBJ1-3	NA	CASSNELPGNTIYF	TGTGCCAGCAGTAATGAATTACCTGGAAACACCATATATTTT
NA	TRBV5-6	TRBJ1-5	NA	CASTTYRVGSNQPQHF	TGTGCCAGCACCACCTACAGGGTGGGAAGCAATCAGCCCCAGCATTTT
few	TRBV24-1	TRBJ1-5	NA	CATSEGSSNQPQHF	TGTGCCACCAGTGAAGGGTCCAGCAATCAGCCCCAGCATTTT
NA	TRBV7-6	TRBJ2-7	TRBD1	CASSLLQRTGSSYEQYF	TGTGCCAGCAGCTTACTTCAACGGACAGGGAGCTCCTACGAGCAGTACTTC
once	TRBV19	TRBJ2-1	TRBD1	CASSRGQGRNEQFF	TGTGCCAGTAGTAGGGGACAGGGTCGCAATGAGCAGTTCTTC
NA	TRBV2	TRBJ2-5	NA	CASSQGGTYQETQYF	TGTGCCAGCAGCCAAGGGGGGACCTACCAAGAGACCCAGTACTTC
few	TRBV10-3	TRBJ1-2	TRBD1	CAISESTWDRDYGYTF	TGTGCCATCAGTGAGTCGACCTGGGACAGGGACTATGGCTACACCTTC
few	TRBV4-1	TRBJ2-1	NA	CASSHLDMVSYNEQFF	TGCGCCAGCAGCCACCTCGACATGGTCTCCTACAATGAGCAGTTCTTC
NA	TRBV19	TRBJ1-1	TRBD1	CASSGDRYPLGAFF	TGTGCCAGTAGTGGGGACAGGTACCCCTTGGGAGCTTTCTTT
NA	TRBV2	TRBJ1-2	NA	CASTRQYGHTF	TGTGCCAGCACTCGACAGTATGGCCACACCTTC
NA	TRBV19	TRBJ1-3	TRBD1	CASSIFRPGQGAPTLGNTIYF	TGTGCCAGTAGTATTTTTCGTCCGGGACAGGGGGCTCCGACCCTCGGAAACACCATATATTTT
once	TRBV18	TRBJ2-3	TRBD2	CASSPGAGGSDTQYF	TGTGCCAGCTCCCCTGGAGCGGGAGGGTCGGATACGCAGTATTTT
few	TRBV9	TRBJ1-3	TRBD1	CASSVEDRDWGNTIYF	TGTGCCAGCAGCGTAGAGGACAGGGACTGGGGAAACACCATATATTTT
NA	TRBV27	TRBJ1-5	NA	CASSLRTPGVSNQPQHF	TGTGCCAGCAGTTTGAGGACTCCGGGGGTCAGCAATCAGCCCCAGCATTTT
few	TRBV6-2/TRBV6-3	TRBJ1-1	TRBD1	CASSYRTGGTEAFF	TGTGCCAGCAGTTACAGGACAGGGGGCACTGAAGCTTTCTTT
NA	TRBV19	TRBJ2-2	TRBD2	CASRLAGVNTGELFF	TGTGCCAGTAGGTTAGCGGGAGTAAACACCGGGGAGCTGTTTTTT
NA	TRBV5-6	TRBJ1-5	NA	CASSLRQLNQPQHF	TGTGCCAGCAGCCTCCGACAGCTTAATCAGCCCCAGCATTTT
NA	TRBV2	TRBJ1-5	NA	CASSEVRGPLQPQHF	TGTGCCAGCAGTGAAGTCAGGGGACCTCTTCAGCCCCAGCATTTT
NA	TRBV5-1	TRBJ2-2	TRBD1	CASSVDRGQGTGELFF	TGCGCCAGCAGCGTGGACAGGGGGCAAGGCACCGGGGAGCTGTTTTTT
NA	TRBV6-2/TRBV6-3	TRBJ2-3	NA	CASSSRVAASTDTQYF	TGTGCCAGCAGTTCTCGAGTAGCAGCTAGCACAGATACGCAGTATTTT
NA	TRBV6-6	TRBJ1-1	NA	CASSYPTQMNTEAFF	TGTGCCAGCAGTTACCCTACACAGATGAACACTGAAGCTTTCTTT
NA	TRBV10-1	TRBJ1-4	TRBD1	CASSMDRGGKLFF	TGCGCCAGCAGTATGGACAGGGGAGGAAAACTGTTTTTT
once	TRBV5-1	TRBJ2-7	TRBD2	CASSWHGEGSYEQYF	TGCGCCAGCAGCTGGCACGGGGAGGGCTCCTACGAGCAGTACTTC
once	TRBV5-1	TRBJ1-1	NA	CASSVSGLKIF	TGCGCCAGCAGCGTCTCAGGGTTAAAGATCTTT
many	TRBV2	TRBJ2-7	NA	CASGPRAGQYF	TGTGCCAGCGGACCCAGGGCAGGGCAGTACTTC
NA	TRBV7-2	TRBJ1-5	NA	CASSAGSGNQPQHF	TGTGCCAGCAGCGCGGGGTCCGGCAATCAGCCCCAGCATTTT
NA	TRBV7-8	TRBJ2-1	NA	CASSPRDLYNEQFF	TGTGCCAGCAGCCCCCGGGACTTATACAATGAGCAGTTCTTC
NA	TRBV19	TRBJ1-1	NA	CASIADRNTEAFF	TGTGCCAGTATCGCGGACAGGAACACTGAAGCTTTCTTT